Each of the 10 T cell receptor beta chains below was sequenced from the same sample in a study of cytomegalovirus exposure and HLA in healthy donors. PCR was performed using 60 Vbeta and 13 Jbeta primers. Generated by immunoSEQ multiplex PCR, the TCRdb table keeps only in-frame clones and is missing some. The sample data list under 90,000 clones. Material: PBMCs. The receptors derive from a female donor in good health and CMV-seropositive.

The chain recombines TRBV11-2 with TRBJ2-7; the match to TRBD2 covers 11 bases. Germline trimming cut 0 bases from V and 2 bases from J; bases unmatched to any gene: 12. Germline assignment: CDR1 SGHAT and CDR2 FQNNGV. The CDR3 has 19 residues. CDR3 in amino acids: CASSLDRRLAGGTTYEQYF. The CDR3, as DNA: TGTGCCAGCAGCTTAGATAGAAGGCTAGCGGGAGGAACAACCTACGAGCAGTACTTC.

The genes are TRBV6-6 and TRBJ2-3; 7 nucleotides match TRBD1. The CDR3 runs 16 residues. CDR1 and CDR2 from the germline V gene are MNHNY and SVGAGI (reference sequence). V was clipped by 5 bases and J by 1 base; unmatched bases: 9. In nucleotides, the CDR3 is TGTGCCAGCAGTAACAGACAGGGTACACGCACAGATACGCAGTATTTT. This encodes CASSNRQGTRTDTQYF.

Written as DNA, the CDR3 is TGTGCCAGCAGTTTATGGGGCCGTACCCTCAATCAGCCCCAGCATTTT. Residues: CASSLWGRTLNQPQHF. The chain links TRBV28 to TRBJ1-5, with unresolved D. The V end lost 0 bases, the J end lost 3 bases, and 12 bases lay between the germline ends. Germline V lookup: CDR1 MDHEN, CDR2 SYDVKM. This CDR3 is built from 16 residues.

This sequence joins TRBV5-6 and TRBJ1-1, with D perhaps TRBD1 (6 bases). Trimming pared 3 bases from V and 2 bases from J, leaving 17 bases between. This CDR3 has 16 amino acids. Per the germline V gene, CDR1 is SGHDT and CDR2 is YYEEEE. CDR3 amino acids: CASSSRIWTENTEAFF. In DNA form, the CDR3 reads TGTGCCAGCAGCTCTCGGATCTGGACAGAAAACACTGAAGCTTTCTTT.

The chain joins TRBV30 to TRBJ2-2; D is unclear. Germline V gene lookup returns CDR1 GTSNPN and CDR2 SVGIG (reference sequence). This CDR3 spans 12 amino acids. The germline V and J ends were trimmed by 2 bases and 6 bases, with 7 bases remaining between them. CDR3 amino acids: CAWSPYPGELFF. CDR3 DNA: TGTGCCTGGAGTCCCTATCCCGGGGAGCTGTTTTTT.

The chain joins TRBV6-4 to TRBJ2-3, with 7 bases aligning to TRBD2. Germline CDR1 is MRHNA and CDR2 is SNTAGT. Losses at the gene ends were 0 bases for V and 9 bases for J; bases not matched to a gene: 3. This CDR3 is built from 13 residues. The CDR3 sequence is CASSDSAAGTQYF. CDR3 coding DNA: TGTGCCAGCAGTGACTCAGCAGCGGGAACGCAGTATTTT.

The rearrangement joins TRBV5-6 to TRBJ1-2; weak D call: TRBD1 (6 bases). Germline CDR1 is SGHDT and CDR2 is YYEEEE. The V end lost 1 base, the J end lost 2 bases, and 9 bases lay between the germline ends. The CDR3 is 14 residues long. The CDR3 sequence: CASSLQGQNYGYTF. In nucleotides, the CDR3 is TGTGCCAGCAGCTTGCAGGGACAAAACTATGGCTACACCTTC.

The rearrangement uses TRBV5-1 and TRBJ1-4; TRBD1 matches at 7 bases. There are 14 residues in the CDR3. CDR1 and CDR2 (germline): SGHRS, YFSETQ. The junction had 7 bases not matched to a gene; V was cut back by 5 bases and J by 6 bases. The CDR3 region is CASRGDRLDEKLFF. The DNA of the CDR3 is TGCGCCAGCAGGGGGGACAGACTTGATGAAAAACTGTTTTTT.

J is TRBJ1-2 and V is TRBV15, with D possibly matching TRBD1 (5 bases). Germline V gene lookup returns CDR1 LNHNV and CDR2 YYDKDF (reference sequence). This CDR3 is 17 amino acids long. Between the trimmed V and J ends, which lost 3 bases and 4 bases, there was a span of 21 bases. CDR3 region: CATSSPRGRGGFYGYTF. The CDR3 DNA reads as TGTGCCACCAGCAGCCCCCGCGGGAGGGGAGGTTTCTATGGCTACACCTTC.

V and J are TRBV9 and TRBJ2-2; a weak D match, TRBD2 (5 bases). V was clipped by 0 bases and J by 6 bases, with 18 bases between them. This CDR3 is 17 amino acids long. The germline gives CDR1 SGDLS, CDR2 YYNGEE. As DNA, the CDR3 is TGTGCCAGCAGCGTAGAGGCTAGCAGCATTTTCGCCGGGGAGCTGTTTTTT. As protein: CASSVEASSIFAGELFF.